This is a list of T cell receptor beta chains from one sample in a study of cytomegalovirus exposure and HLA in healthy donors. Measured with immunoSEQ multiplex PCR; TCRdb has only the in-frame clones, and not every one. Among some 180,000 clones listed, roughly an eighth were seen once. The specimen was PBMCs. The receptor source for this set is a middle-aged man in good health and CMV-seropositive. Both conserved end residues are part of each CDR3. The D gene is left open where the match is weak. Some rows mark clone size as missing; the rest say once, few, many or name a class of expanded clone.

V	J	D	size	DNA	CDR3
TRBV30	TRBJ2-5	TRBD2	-	TGTGCCTGGAGTGTACTCGCGGGGGGGCCTCGGGAGACCCAGTACTTC	CAWSVLAGGPRETQYF
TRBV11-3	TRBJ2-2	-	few	TGTGCCAGCAGCTTAAGGAGGCTAGGAGGCACCGGGGAGCTGTTTTTT	CASSLRRLGGTGELFF
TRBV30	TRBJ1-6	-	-	TGTGCCTGTCGACGACAGAGCAATTCACCCCTCCACTTT	CACRRQSNSPLHF
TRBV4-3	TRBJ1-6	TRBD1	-	TGCGCCAGCAGCCTAAAGACCCCGGGACAGGGCAGTTCACCCCTCCACTTT	CASSLKTPGQGSSPLHF
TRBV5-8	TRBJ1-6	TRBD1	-	TGTGCCAGCAGCTTGGAAGGGGGCCCGAGCTCCTATAATTCACCCCTCCACTTT	CASSLEGGPSSYNSPLHF
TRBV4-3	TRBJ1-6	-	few	TGCGCCAGCAGCCAAGACGGGAAAAATTCACCCCTCCACTTT	CASSQDGKNSPLHF
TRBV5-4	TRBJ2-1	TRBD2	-	TGTGCCAGCAGCCCCGGGGGAGGGCCTTCCTACAATGAGCAGTTCTTC	CASSPGGGPSYNEQFF
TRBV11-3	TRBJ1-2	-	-	TGTGCCAGCAGCAGACAAGGCTATGGCTACACCTTC	CASSRQGYGYTF
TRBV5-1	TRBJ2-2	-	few	TGCGCCAGCAGCTTGGATACAGGGTCCTCCGGGGAGCTGTTTTTT	CASSLDTGSSGELFF
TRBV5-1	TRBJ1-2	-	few	TGCGCCAGCAGCCCCTCGGGGGGGGCGGGCGGCTACACCTTC	CASSPSGGAGGYTF
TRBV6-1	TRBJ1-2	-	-	TGTGCCAGCAGTGAAGGACTAACTAACTATGGCTACACCTTC	CASSEGLTNYGYTF
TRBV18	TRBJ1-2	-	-	TGTGCCAGCTCTCAAGGAGGGCACCGCTATGGCTACACCTTC	CASSQGGHRYGYTF
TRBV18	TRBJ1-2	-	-	TGTGCCAGCGCCCAGCGTGCCACTAACTATGGCTACACCTTC	CASAQRATNYGYTF
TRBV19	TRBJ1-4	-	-	TGTGCCAGTAGTACCCGGGGGGGGGTAAATGAAAAACTGTTTTTT	CASSTRGGVNEKLFF
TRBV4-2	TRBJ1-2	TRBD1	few	TGTGCCAGCAGCCAAGCCCAGGGGGCAGGCTATGGCTACACCTTC	CASSQAQGAGYGYTF